This T cell receptor (beta chain) is drawn from a study of blood T cell repertoires in COVID-19. For the study at large: COVID-19 samples, acute and convalescent, were from the United States, Italy and Spain.

Authors' processing steps: Researchers report that nucleated cell counts were estimated from reference gene primer amplification. Clones were sequenced by immunoSEQ multiplex PCR, and TCRdb holds only the in-frame ones, with some missing. From that table come the V and J calls and clone size; the DNA was used to work out D and trimming. The data hold about 310,000 clones, with 90% observed a single time. Seattle-derived patients entered the study during active infection and were followed longitudinally. V lost 4 bases and J lost 0, with 7 bases in between. Per germline, CDR1 SEHNR and CDR2 FQNEAQ (reference sequence). CDR3 length equals 13 residues.

Sample: peripheral blood. The sequence came from a woman aged 40-49 years with COVID-19, enrolled during active disease. The rearrangement uses TRBV7-9 and TRBJ2-7; a weak D match, TRBD2 (5 bases). The CDR3 loop is CASSWESSYEQYF. The CDR3 coding sequence is TGTGCCAGCAGCTGGGAGAGCTCCTACGAGCAGTACTTC.